These T cell receptor beta chains were read from a single sample in a study of cytomegalovirus exposure and HLA in healthy donors. Some clones are missing from TCRdb's copy, which holds only in-frame ones; the method was immunoSEQ multiplex PCR. The sample includes roughly 100,000 clones, 60% to 80% seen only once; the top ten take around a tenth. Sequencing was performed on PBMCs. These receptors were obtained from a male donor in good health and CMV-seropositive. Both conserved end residues are part of each CDR3. A D gene is named only where the DNA matches it firmly. A row's size may be missing; if present it is once, few, many or a size class.

NA	TRBV19	TRBJ2-1	TRBD2	TGTGCCAGTAGTATTCCTAGCGGGAGCTCCTACAATGAGCAGTTCTTC	CASSIPSGSSYNEQFF
NA	TRBV5-1	TRBJ2-3	NA	TGCGCCAGCAGCCCCGGGACTTTCACAGATACGCAGTATTTT	CASSPGTFTDTQYF
NA	TRBV29-1	TRBJ2-1	NA	TGCAGCGTCCCCGGGCAGTTCTTC	CSVPGQFF
NA	TRBV7-9	TRBJ2-2	TRBD1	TGTGCCTCCCGACAGGGGGCGAACACCGGGGAGCTGTTTTTT	CASRQGANTGELFF
NA	TRBV30	TRBJ2-7	NA	TGTGCCTGGAGTGTACCGGGGGGCCACGAGCAGTACTTC	CAWSVPGGHEQYF
NA	TRBV4-3	TRBJ1-4	NA	TGCGCCAGCAGCCAAGATGGGAGAGTTAATGAAAAACTGTTTTTT	CASSQDGRVNEKLFF
NA	TRBV7-9	TRBJ2-5	NA	TGTGCCAGCAGCGCCAGTCTTGAGCGGACCCAAGAGACCCAGTACTTC	CASSASLERTQETQYF
NA	TRBV28	TRBJ2-2	NA	TGTGCCGGAGGAAGGAAGGACACCGGGGAGCTGTTTTTT	CAGGRKDTGELFF
NA	TRBV18	TRBJ2-3	NA	TGTGCCAGCTCACCTTATGGCACAGATACGCAGTATTTT	CASSPYGTDTQYF
NA	TRBV2	TRBJ2-3	TRBD2	TGTGCCAGCAAGACGGGGGCGGGAGGATCGGATACGCAGTATTTT	CASKTGAGGSDTQYF
NA	TRBV9	TRBJ2-3	TRBD2	TGTGCCAGCAGCGCCTTTAGCGGGAGAGGCACAGATACGCAGTATTTT	CASSAFSGRGTDTQYF
NA	TRBV19	TRBJ1-5	TRBD1	TGTGCCAGTAGTACCAAAATAGGGACAGGTCTATACAATCAGCCCCAGCGTTTT	CASSTKIGTGLYNQPQRF
NA	TRBV6-6	TRBJ1-1	NA	TGTGCCAGCAGTTACTCGAAAGGGGTTTCCACTGAAGCTTTCTTT	CASSYSKGVSTEAFF
few	TRBV27	TRBJ2-7	NA	TGTGCCAGCAGTTTATCGGGGGGAGAGCAGTACTTC	CASSLSGGEQYF
few	TRBV2	TRBJ2-2	TRBD1	TGTGCCAGCACCCCGGACAGGGGCGCCGGGGAGCTGTTTTTT	CASTPDRGAGELFF
NA	TRBV7-7	TRBJ2-2	NA	TGTGCCAGCAGCCCAGTAGGGTCTAGCACGGGCGGGGAGCTGTTTTTT	CASSPVGSSTGGELFF
NA	TRBV20-1	TRBJ1-1	NA	TGCAGGGGGGGGAGCCCACATGAAGCTTTCTTT	CRGGSPHEAFF
NA	TRBV9	TRBJ2-2	NA	TGTGCCAGCAGCGTAGGTCCGGGGAAACCCGCCGGGGAGCTGTTTTTT	CASSVGPGKPAGELFF
NA	TRBV5-1	TRBJ1-2	NA	TGCGCCACCCTTCCTAACTATGGCTACACCTTC	CATLPNYGYTF
NA	TRBV30	TRBJ1-2	NA	TGTGCCTGGACGCCCACAGGGATTGACTATGGCTACACCTTC	CAWTPTGIDYGYTF
NA	TRBV7-8	TRBJ2-2	TRBD1	TGTGCCAGCAGCCCCCGTTTAGGGGGCCCGAACACCGGGGAGCTGTTTTTT	CASSPRLGGPNTGELFF
NA	TRBV5-4	TRBJ1-2	NA	TGTGCCAGCAGCTTCGACACCAATGCTAACTATGGCTACACCTTC	CASSFDTNANYGYTF
NA	TRBV6-1	TRBJ2-1	NA	TGTGCCAGCAGTGAAGTTGCAGGTTACAATGAGCAGTTCTTC	CASSEVAGYNEQFF
NA	TRBV9	TRBJ1-2	NA	TGTGCCAGCAGCGGACCTGGGCCAACGGGGGGCTACACCTTC	CASSGPGPTGGYTF
NA	TRBV5-6	TRBJ1-1	TRBD1	TGTGCCAGCATCTCCGCCGGGACAGGGGGCACTGAAGCTTTCTTT	CASISAGTGGTEAFF
once	TRBV19	TRBJ1-4	NA	TGTGCCAGTAGGACAAGGGGCAGGGGAAATGAAAAACTGTTTTTT	CASRTRGRGNEKLFF
NA	TRBV5-1	TRBJ2-5	TRBD2	TGCGCCAGCAGCTTAGCTGGTAGCGGGAGGGACGAGACCCAGTACTTC	CASSLAGSGRDETQYF
NA	TRBV19	TRBJ2-1	NA	TGTGCCAGTAGTACGGGACTTACAATGGAGCTCCTCTTC	CASSTGLTMELLF
NA	TRBV30	TRBJ1-3	NA	TGTGCCTGGAGTGTGGGGAGCACCATATATTTT	CAWSVGSTIYF
NA	TRBV4-1	TRBJ2-3	NA	TGCGCCAGCAGCCAGTCTGCGGATGGGACAGATACGCAGTATTTT	CASSQSADGTDTQYF
NA	TRBV11-3	TRBJ2-7	TRBD2	TGTGCCAGCAGCGCAAGCGGGAGGGATGGCGAGCAGTACTTC	CASSASGRDGEQYF
NA	TRBV28	TRBJ2-7	TRBD1	TGTGCCAGCAGCGGGACAGGGTCCTACGAGCAGTACTTC	CASSGTGSYEQYF
NA	TRBV4-2	TRBJ2-5	NA	TGTGCTCGCGGCAGAGAGACCCAGTACTTC	CARGRETQYF
NA	TRBV6-1	TRBJ2-7	NA	TGTGCCAGCAGTGGGGCCAGGGCGGACGAGCAGTACTTC	CASSGARADEQYF
NA	TRBV4-3	TRBJ2-5	TRBD2	TGCGCCAGCAGCCTAGCGGGATGGGGGCAAGAGACCCAGTACTTC	CASSLAGWGQETQYF
NA	TRBV7-2	TRBJ2-7	TRBD1	TGTGCCAGCAGCATAGACAGGGGGCTCTACGAGCAGTACTTC	CASSIDRGLYEQYF
NA	TRBV29-1	TRBJ1-1	NA	TGCAGCGTACGGCGGACAGTGAACACTGAAGCTTTCTTT	CSVRRTVNTEAFF
NA	TRBV27	TRBJ2-5	NA	TGTGCCAGCGGAGGGTCTATCGCCACGGGGACCCAGTACTTC	CASGGSIATGTQYF
NA	TRBV28	TRBJ2-2	TRBD1	TGTGCCACCCTCCGACAGGGGAACACCGGGGAGCTGTTTTTT	CATLRQGNTGELFF
medium-sized	TRBV5-1	TRBJ2-7	TRBD1	TGCGCCAGCAGCTTGACCGGGACAGTTACCTACGAGCAGTACTTC	CASSLTGTVTYEQYF
NA	TRBV5-1	TRBJ2-6	TRBD1	TGCGCCAGCAGCCCTTCGACAGGGTACATGGCCAACGTCCTGACTTTC	CASSPSTGYMANVLTF
once	TRBV10-3	TRBJ2-2	TRBD2	TGTGCCATCAGTCAGACGTCCGGGACTAGCGGCACCGGGGAGCTGTTTTTT	CAISQTSGTSGTGELFF
NA	TRBV7-9	TRBJ2-3	TRBD1	TGTGCCAGCAGCTCCCGGGACAGGGCGGCAGATACGCAGTATTTT	CASSSRDRAADTQYF